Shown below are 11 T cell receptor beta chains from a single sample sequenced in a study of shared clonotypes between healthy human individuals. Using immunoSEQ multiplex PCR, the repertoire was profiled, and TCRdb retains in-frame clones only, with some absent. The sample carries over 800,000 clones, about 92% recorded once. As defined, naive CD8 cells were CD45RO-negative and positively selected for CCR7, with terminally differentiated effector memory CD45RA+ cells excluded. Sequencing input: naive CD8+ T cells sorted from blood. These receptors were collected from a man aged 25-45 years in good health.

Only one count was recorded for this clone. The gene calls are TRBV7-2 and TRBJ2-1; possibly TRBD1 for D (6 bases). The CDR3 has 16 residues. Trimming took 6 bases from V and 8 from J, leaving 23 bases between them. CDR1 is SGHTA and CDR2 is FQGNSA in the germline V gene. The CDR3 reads CASSGLGAKSNHEQFF. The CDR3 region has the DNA TGTGCCAGCAGTGGGTTGGGGGCCAAATCCAATCATGAGCAGTTCTTC.

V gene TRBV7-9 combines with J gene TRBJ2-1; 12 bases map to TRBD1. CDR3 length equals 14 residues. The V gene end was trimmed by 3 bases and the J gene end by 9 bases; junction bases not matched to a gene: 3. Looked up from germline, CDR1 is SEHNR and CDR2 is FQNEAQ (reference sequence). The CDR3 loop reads CASSFGTGGTEQFF. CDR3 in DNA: TGTGCCAGCAGCTTCGGGACAGGGGGCACTGAGCAGTTCTTC.

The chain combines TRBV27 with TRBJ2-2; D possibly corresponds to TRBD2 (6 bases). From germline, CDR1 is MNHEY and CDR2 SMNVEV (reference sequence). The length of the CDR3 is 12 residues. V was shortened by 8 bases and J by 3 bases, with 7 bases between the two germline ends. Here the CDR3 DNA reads TGTGCCAGCGGACTATACACCGGGGAGCTGTTTTTT. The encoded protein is CASGLYTGELFF.

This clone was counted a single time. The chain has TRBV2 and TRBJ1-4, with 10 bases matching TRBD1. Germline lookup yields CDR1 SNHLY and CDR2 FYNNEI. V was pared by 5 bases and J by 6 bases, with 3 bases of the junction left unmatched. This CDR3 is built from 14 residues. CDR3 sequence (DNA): TGTGCCAGCAGTCCTGGGACAGGGGATGAAAAACTGTTTTTT. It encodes CASSPGTGDEKLFF.

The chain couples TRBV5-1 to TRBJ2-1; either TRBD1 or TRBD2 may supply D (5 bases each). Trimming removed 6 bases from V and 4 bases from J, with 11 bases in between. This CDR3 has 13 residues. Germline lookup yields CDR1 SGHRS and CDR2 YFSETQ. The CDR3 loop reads CASTGTAYNEQFF. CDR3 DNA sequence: TGCGCCAGCACCGGGACGGCTTACAATGAGCAGTTCTTC.

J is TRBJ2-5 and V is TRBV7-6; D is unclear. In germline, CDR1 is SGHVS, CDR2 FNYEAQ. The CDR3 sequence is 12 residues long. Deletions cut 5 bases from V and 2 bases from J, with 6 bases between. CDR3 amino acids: CASSQQQETQYF. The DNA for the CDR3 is TGTGCCAGCAGCCAACAGCAAGAGACCCAGTACTTC. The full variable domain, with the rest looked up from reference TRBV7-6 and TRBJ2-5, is GAGVSQSPRYKVTKRGQDVALRCDPISGHVSLYWYRQALGQGPEFLTYFNYEAQQDKSGLPNDRFSAERPEGSISTLTIQRTEQRDSAMYRCASSQQQETQYFGPGTRLLVL.

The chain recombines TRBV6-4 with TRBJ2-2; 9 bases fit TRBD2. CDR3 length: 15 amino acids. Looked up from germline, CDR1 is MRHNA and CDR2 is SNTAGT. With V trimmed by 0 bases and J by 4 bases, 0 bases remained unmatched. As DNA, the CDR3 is TGTGCCAGCAGTGACTCTAGCGGGAGCACCGGGGAGCTGTTTTTT. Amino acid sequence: CASSDSSGSTGELFF.

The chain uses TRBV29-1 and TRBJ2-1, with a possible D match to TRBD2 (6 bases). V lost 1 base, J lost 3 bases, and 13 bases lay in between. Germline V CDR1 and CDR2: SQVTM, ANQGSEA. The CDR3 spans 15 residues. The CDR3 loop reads CSVEVFTGVYNEQFF. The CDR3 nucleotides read TGCAGCGTTGAAGTCTTCACGGGAGTCTACAATGAGCAGTTCTTC.

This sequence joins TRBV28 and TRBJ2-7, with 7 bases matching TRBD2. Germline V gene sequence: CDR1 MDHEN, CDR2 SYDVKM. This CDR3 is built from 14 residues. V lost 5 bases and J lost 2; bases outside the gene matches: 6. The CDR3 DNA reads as TGTGCCAGCAGTGTAGCGGGTCCGGCCTACGAGCAGTACTTC. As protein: CASSVAGPAYEQYF. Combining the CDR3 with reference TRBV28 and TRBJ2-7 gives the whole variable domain DVKVTQSSRYLVKRTGEKVFLECVQDMDHENMFWYRQDPGLGLRLIYFSYDVKMKEKGDIPEGYSVSREKKERFSLILESASTNQTSMYLCASSVAGPAYEQYFGPGTRLTVT.

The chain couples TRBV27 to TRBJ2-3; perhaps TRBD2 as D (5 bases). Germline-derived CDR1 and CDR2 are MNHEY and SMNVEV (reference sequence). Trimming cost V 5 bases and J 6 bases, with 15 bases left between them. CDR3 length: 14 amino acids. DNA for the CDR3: TGTGCCAGCAGTCTGCACTATAGCGCGGATACGCAGTATTTT. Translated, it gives CASSLHYSADTQYF.

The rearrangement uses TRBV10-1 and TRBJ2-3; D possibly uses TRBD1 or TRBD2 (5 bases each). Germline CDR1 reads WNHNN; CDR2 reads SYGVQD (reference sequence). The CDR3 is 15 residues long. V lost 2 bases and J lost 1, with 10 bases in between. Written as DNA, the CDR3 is TGCGCCAGCAGTGAGGGGACCACCGGCACAGATACGCAGTATTTT. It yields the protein CASSEGTTGTDTQYF.